This T cell receptor (beta chain) stems from a study of T-cell reconstitution after alpha-beta-depleted transplantation in children. It was with unique molecular identifiers that the TCRbeta library was prepared. TCRdb itself ran the PCR reads through MiXCR, one entry per CDR3 protein. The top ten hold nearly 5.5% of the sample, which has approximately 400,000 distinct CDR3 sequences, 9.5% to 13% seen once. This clonotype appeared a few times. This CDR3 spans 14 amino acids. In germline, CDR1 is KGHSH, CDR2 LQKENI. Germline trimming cut 6 bases from V and 5 bases from J; bases unmatched to any gene: 10.

The input for sequencing was PBMCs from the stem cell graft donor, taken from the stem cell graft. J is TRBJ2-7 and V is TRBV18, with TRBD1 matching over 7 bases. This receptor was obtained from a human donor who donated a stem cell graft to a child with acute myeloid leukemia. The chain's CDR3 is CASSPGQIGDEQYF. CDR3 nucleotide sequence: TGTGCCAGCTCGCCGGGACAGATCGGCGACGAGCAGTACTTC.